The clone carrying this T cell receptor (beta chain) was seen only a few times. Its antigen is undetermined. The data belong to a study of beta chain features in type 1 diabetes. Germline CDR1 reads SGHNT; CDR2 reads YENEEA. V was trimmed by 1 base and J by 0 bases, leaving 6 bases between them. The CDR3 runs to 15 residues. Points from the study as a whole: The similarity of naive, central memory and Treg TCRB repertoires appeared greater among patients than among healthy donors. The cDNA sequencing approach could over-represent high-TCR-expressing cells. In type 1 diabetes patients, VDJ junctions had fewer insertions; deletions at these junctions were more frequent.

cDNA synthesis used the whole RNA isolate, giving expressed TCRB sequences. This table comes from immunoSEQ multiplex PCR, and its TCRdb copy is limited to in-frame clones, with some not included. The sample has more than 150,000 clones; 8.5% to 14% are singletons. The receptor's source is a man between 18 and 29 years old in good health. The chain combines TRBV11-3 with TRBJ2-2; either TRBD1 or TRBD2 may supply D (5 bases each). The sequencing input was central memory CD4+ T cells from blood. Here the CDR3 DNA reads TGTGCCAGCAGCTTAGGGGACCCGAACACCGGGGAGCTGTTTTTT. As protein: CASSLGDPNTGELFF.